These 9 T cell receptor beta chains originate from one sample sequenced in a study of blood T cell repertoires in COVID-19 (TCRdb year 2020). The library was made by the immunoSEQ multiplex PCR assay. TCRdb re-hosts the immuneACCESS table, in-frame sequences only. Its copies lack some clones; in the studies checked, an unresolved V gene accounts for under half of them, and the cause for the rest is not known. The sample records around 140,000 clones, approximately 84% of which are singletons. The top ten clonotypes cover 4% of the sample. What was sequenced was peripheral blood. These receptor sequences come from a woman in her sixties with acute or convalescent COVID-19.

This clone was counted between two and nine times. The genes are TRBV11-2 and TRBJ2-7; 12 nucleotides line up with TRBD2. The CDR3 totals 14 residues. Germline lookup yields CDR1 SGHAT and CDR2 FQNNGV. V lost 7 bases to trimming and J lost 4 bases; unmatched junction nucleotides: 5. CDR3 amino acids: CASTPTSGSYEQYF. The DNA for the CDR3 is TGTGCCAGCACCCCGACTAGCGGGAGTTACGAGCAGTACTTC.

The chain carries TRBV28 and TRBJ2-5; 14 bases agree with TRBD2. The CDR3 sequence is 16 residues long. The germline CDR1 and CDR2 sequences are MDHEN and SYDVKM. The junction had 5 bases not matched to a gene; V was cut back by 3 bases and J by 5 bases. The CDR3 sequence is CASSFGLAGGRETQYF. The CDR3 DNA reads as TGTGCCAGCAGTTTTGGACTAGCGGGAGGTCGGGAGACCCAGTACTTC.

This rearrangement joins TRBV5-6 to TRBJ1-2; the match to TRBD1 covers 9 bases. Germline V gives CDR1 SGHDT, CDR2 YYEEEE. V lost 4 bases and J lost 4; bases outside the gene matches: 17. The CDR3 is 18 amino acids. The CDR3 coding sequence is TGTGCCAGCAGCCGGACAGGGGCGGTTGGTTCTTGGAGCTATGGCTACACCTTC. Its protein product is CASSRTGAVGSWSYGYTF.

The chain has TRBV7-9 and TRBJ2-7; D perhaps matches TRBD1 (5 bases). The CDR3 is 15 amino acids. Deletions cut 2 bases from V and 2 bases from J, with 13 bases between. The germline CDR1 and CDR2 sequences are SEHNR and FQNEAQ (reference sequence). The CDR3 here is CASSLRRGKTYEQYF. DNA for the CDR3: TGTGCCAGCAGCTTACGTAGGGGCAAGACCTACGAGCAGTACTTC.

The chain combines TRBV7-3 with TRBJ1-2; D might be TRBD1 (5 bases). Germline V lookup: CDR1 SGHTA, CDR2 FQGTGA. The CDR3 is 13 residues long. V was pared by 3 bases and J by 7 bases, with 12 bases between. The CDR3 DNA sequence: TGTGCCAGCAGCTTCGACAGAAGGAGTGGCTACACCTTC. Translation: CASSFDRRSGYTF.

The chain couples TRBV21-1 to TRBJ2-7; the table gives TRBD2 as D, unverified against the DNA. TRBV21-1 is a pseudogene locus. This CDR3 has 16 residues. CDR3 residues: CASSKEALSGVYEQYF. The DNA for the CDR3 is TGTGCCAGCAGCAAAGAAGCCCTCTCGGGGGTCTACGAGCAGTACTTC.

The J gene is TRBJ1-3, the V gene TRBV3-1 (or the pseudogene TRBV3-2), with TRBD1 identical over 8 bases. Germline trimming cut 1 base from V and 2 bases from J; bases unmatched to any gene: 4. The CDR3 is made up of 16 amino acids. Germline loops: CDR1 LGHDT, CDR2 YNNKEL (reference sequence). For the CDR3, the DNA is TGTGCCAGCAGCCAAGTCGCGACAGGGGCTGGAAACACCATATATTTT. Translation gives CASSQVATGAGNTIYF.

The chain employs TRBV13 and TRBJ2-7; TRBD2 might be the D (6 bases). The V end was cut by 5 bases, the J end by 4 bases, with 15 bases between. The germline gives CDR1 PRHDT, CDR2 FYEKMQ (reference sequence). The CDR3 runs 14 residues. The DNA for the CDR3 is TGTGCCAGCAGCCGCCGGGACTGGGGGTACGAGCAGTACTTC. As protein: CASSRRDWGYEQYF.

Details on this clone: Other nucleotide sequences in the sample specify the same CDR3. V gene TRBV27 combines with J gene TRBJ1-6; 9 bases are shared with TRBD1. V was pared by 6 bases and J by 10 bases, with 7 bases of the junction left unmatched. Germline CDR1 MNHEY, CDR2 SMNVEV (reference sequence). The CDR3 sequence is 14 residues long. The CDR3 nucleotides read TGTGCCAGCAGCTTAGACAGGGGGAACTCACCCCTCCACTTT. It specifies CASSLDRGNSPLHF.